The 19 T cell receptor beta chains listed next were all sequenced from one sample in a study of T cells in Graves' hyperthyroidism and ophthalmopathy (dated by TCRdb to 2018 to 2020). The library was obtained by multiplex PCR. The listed sequencing device is Illumina HiSeq 2000. Amplification of TCR beta CDR3 regions was carried out from RNA transcripts. The TCR CDR3 was subjected to a first round of RT-PCR using the HTBI primer set and the Qiagen OneStep RT-PCR kit. The public reads were quality trimmed at Q25 with fastp and then assembled into clones with MiXCR by TCRdb, keeping productive beta chains. Each entry merges the rows of one CDR3 protein and shows their most common DNA and genes. Counted in this sample were approximately 510,000 distinct CDR3 sequences; under 25% of them appeared once. The ten largest make up less than 30% of the sample. Source material: blood. Receptors were obtained from a man aged 18 to 30 with Graves' hyperthyroidism.

This clonotype has at least ten counts. This chain uses TRBV6-5 with TRBJ1-2; the D is unclear. Germline V CDR1 and CDR2: MNHEY, SVGAGI. There are 16 residues in the CDR3. V was shortened by 2 bases and J by 8 bases, with 21 bases between the two germline ends. This CDR3 reads CASSYGMTSPISGYTF. The CDR3 DNA follows: TGTGCCAGCAGTTACGGAATGACCTCCCCTATTTCAGGCTACACCTTC.

V gene TRBV28 combines with J gene TRBJ2-2; D possibly corresponds to TRBD2 (5 bases). The V and J ends lost 3 bases and 7 bases respectively, with 12 bases between them. This CDR3 has 14 amino acids. In germline, CDR1 is MDHEN, CDR2 SYDVKM. The CDR3 loop is CASSFWVEGGELFF. The DNA of the CDR3 is TGTGCCAGCAGTTTCTGGGTTGAGGGCGGGGAGCTGTTTTTT.

CDR3 loop: CASSREVEAFF. As DNA, the CDR3 is TGTGCCAGCAGCCGGGAGGTTGAAGCTTTCTTT. The J gene is TRBJ1-1, the V gene TRBV11-3; D not certain. Germline V CDR1 and CDR2: SGHNT, YENEEA. V was trimmed by 5 bases and J by 7 bases, leaving 8 bases between them. This CDR3 is 11 amino acids long.

The gene calls are TRBV4-1 and TRBJ1-2; no definite D call. CDR3 length equals 13 residues. Germline CDR1 and CDR2: MGHRA and YSYEKL. V was shortened by 4 bases and J by 4 bases, with 10 bases between the two germline ends. The CDR3 is CASSLERLYGYTF. CDR3 nucleotide sequence: TGCGCCAGCAGCCTGGAGAGGCTCTATGGCTACACCTTC.

This clonotype was seen many times. The V and J genes are TRBV24-1 and TRBJ2-2, with unresolved D. The CDR3 extends over 15 amino acids. Per germline, CDR1 KGHDR and CDR2 SFDVKD. V lost 0 bases to trimming and J lost 6 bases, with 10 bases between them. The DNA for the CDR3 is TGTGCCACCAGTGATTTGCCCTCAGCTGCCGGGGAGCTGTTTTTT. Amino acids: CATSDLPSAAGELFF.

This clonotype was seen ten or more times. The J gene is TRBJ1-1, the V gene TRBV6-2 or TRBV6-3; no definite D call. Looked up from germline, CDR1 is MNHEY and CDR2 is SVGEGT. The CDR3 extends over 19 amino acids. Trimming took off 6 bases at V and 1 base at J, with 27 bases between the two ends. The CDR3 DNA reads as TGTGCCAGCAGCCCCGCCCCCTCCGCAGGCCTCGAAGGGAACACTGAAGCTTTCTTT. Amino acid sequence: CASSPAPSAGLEGNTEAFF.

This clonotype was picked up many times. This sequence joins TRBV5-1 and TRBJ2-2; D is perhaps TRBD2 (6 bases). From germline, CDR1 is SGHRS and CDR2 YFSETQ. V was clipped by 4 bases and J by 9 bases, with 13 bases between them. The CDR3 loop spans 13 amino acids. The CDR3 spells CASSGTEGWELFF. The CDR3 coding sequence is TGCGCCAGCAGCGGTACGGAGGGTTGGGAGCTGTTTTTT.

In its sample, this clonotype was seen many times. This rearrangement joins TRBV28 to TRBJ2-5; D remains ambiguous. This CDR3 has 14 residues. From germline, CDR1 is MDHEN and CDR2 SYDVKM. Trimming left V 4 bases short and J 5 bases short, with 14 bases between. The CDR3 is CASSSALSRETQYF. The CDR3 DNA reads TGTGCCAGCAGTTCCGCGCTTAGTCGGGAGACCCAGTACTTC. The full variable domain, in which reference TRBV28 and TRBJ2-5 provide the parts outside the CDR3, is DVKVTQSSRYLVKRTGEKVFLECVQDMDHENMFWYRQDPGLGLRLIYFSYDVKMKEKGDIPEGYSVSREKKERFSLILESASTNQTSMYLCASSSALSRETQYFGPGTRLLVL.

Ten or more counts support this clonotype. J is TRBJ1-4 and V is TRBV12-3 or TRBV12-4; unclear D gene. The CDR3 totals 12 residues. V dropped 5 bases and J dropped 5 bases, with 6 bases sitting between them. The CDR3 DNA sequence: TGTGCCAGCAGTGGGATAAATGAAAAACTGTTTTTT. Protein: CASSGINEKLFF.

This clonotype showed up many times. The J gene is TRBJ1-2, the V gene TRBV2; TRBD1 agrees at 7 bases. This CDR3 is 14 amino acids long. CDR1 and CDR2 (germline): SNHLY, FYNNEI. Unmatched junction bases numbered 9, after V lost 1 base and J lost 10 bases. The CDR3 nucleotides read TGTGCCAGCAGTGAAGGGGACAGATTAGACCTCTACACCTTC. Translation: CASSEGDRLDLYTF.

This clonotype was observed at least ten times. The chain recombines TRBV28 with TRBJ1-5, with D uncertain. Trimming cost V 2 bases and J 7 bases, with 15 bases left between them. Germline loops: CDR1 MDHEN, CDR2 SYDVKM. The CDR3 contains 15 residues. The CDR3: CASSLTSLSHQPQHF. CDR3 coding DNA: TGTGCCAGCAGTTTAACCTCACTATCCCACCAGCCCCAGCATTTT.

This clonotype appeared many times. A much larger clone sits a single nucleotide away, making a read error possible. This chain joins TRBV28 and TRBJ2-7; tentative D call: TRBD1 (6 bases). Germline V gene sequence: CDR1 MDHEN, CDR2 SYDVKM. The CDR3 is 13 amino acids. The ends were cut back, 4 bases at V and 3 bases at J, with 10 bases in the middle. The CDR3 protein is CASSSGTIYEQYF. CDR3 nucleotides: TGTGCCAGCAGTTCCGGGACAATCTACGAGCAGTACTTC. The whole variable domain, filled in from reference TRBV28 and TRBJ2-7, reads DVKVTQSSRYLVKRTGEKVFLECVQDMDHENMFWYRQDPGLGLRLIYFSYDVKMKEKGDIPEGYSVSREKKERFSLILESASTNQTSMYLCASSSGTIYEQYFGPGTRLTVT.

This clonotype was picked up many times. The chain has TRBV12-3 or TRBV12-4 and TRBJ1-1; a possible D gene is TRBD1 (6 bases). Trimming took off 5 bases at V and 8 bases at J, with 12 bases between the two ends. The CDR3 has 12 residues. The CDR3 loop is CASSPRQGEAFF. The CDR3 DNA follows: TGTGCCAGCAGTCCCCGCCAGGGGGAAGCTTTCTTT.

This chain uses TRBV3-1 with TRBJ2-5; D call uncertain. The germline CDR1 and CDR2 sequences are LGHDT and YNNKEL (reference sequence). The CDR3 is made up of 16 amino acids. V was trimmed by 0 bases and J by 2 bases, leaving 13 bases between them. CDR3 protein: CASSQDGWGLQETQYF. The CDR3 DNA reads as TGTGCCAGCAGCCAAGATGGTTGGGGATTGCAAGAGACCCAGTACTTC.

This clonotype was picked up many times. The genes are TRBV27 and TRBJ1-6; no clear D. Trimming removed 3 bases from V and 7 bases from J, with 10 bases in between. The CDR3 totals 14 residues. Per the germline V gene, CDR1 is MNHEY and CDR2 is SMNVEV (reference sequence). The CDR3 DNA reads TGTGCCAGCAGTTTTTCAGGAGCCAATTCACCCCTCCACTTT. Its translation: CASSFSGANSPLHF.

The chain uses TRBV24-1 and TRBJ2-2; weak D call: TRBD2 (7 bases). The V end lost 7 bases, the J end lost 3 bases, and 14 bases lay between the germline ends. Germline CDR1 reads KGHDR; CDR2 reads SFDVKD. This CDR3 spans 15 amino acids. Here the CDR3 reads CATSAGARDTGELFF. The CDR3 DNA sequence: TGTGCCACCAGCGCGGGGGCGCGCGACACCGGGGAGCTGTTTTTT.

The sample holds many counts of this clonotype. V is TRBV5-5 and J is TRBJ1-1; no reliable D call. The CDR3 contains 14 residues. Germline CDR1 and CDR2: SGHKS and YYEKEE (reference sequence). V was trimmed by 2 bases and J by 4 bases, leaving 12 bases between them. CDR3 sequence (DNA): TGTGCCAGCAGCTTCGGTCAGTTAAGCACTGAAGCTTTCTTT. Translating gives CASSFGQLSTEAFF.

This clonotype was recorded at least ten times. This chain links TRBV20-1 with TRBJ1-1; 7 nucleotides agree with TRBD1. The CDR3 consists of 17 residues. Germline V gene lookup returns CDR1 DFQATT and CDR2 SNEGSKA (reference sequence). V was pared by 5 bases and J by 4 bases, with 19 bases of the junction left unmatched. CDR3 bases: TGCAGTGCTTCACGAACACTACAGGGGCGAAGGATCACTGAAGCTTTCTTT. The encoded protein is CSASRTLQGRRITEAFF.

Ten or more counts support this clonotype. The V call is TRBV6-4, the J call TRBJ2-2; 12 bases map to TRBD2. The CDR3 is 18 amino acids. Per the germline V gene, CDR1 is MRHNA and CDR2 is SNTAGT. Losses at the gene ends were 6 bases for V and 1 base for J; bases not matched to a gene: 9. For the CDR3, the DNA is TGTGCCAGCAGGCTGACTAGCGGGGGTACGGGGAACACCGGGGAGCTGTTTTTT. The encoded protein is CASRLTSGGTGNTGELFF.